Listed below are T cell receptor beta chains from one sample, sequenced in a study of cytomegalovirus exposure and HLA in healthy donors. The protocol was immunoSEQ multiplex PCR, while the TCRdb copy is restricted to in-frame clones and leaves out a portion. The sample includes about 88,000 clones, approximately 70% of them seen just once. The sample comprised PBMCs. The receptors shown here come from a man between 45 and 60 years old in good health and CMV-seronegative. Each CDR3 is given with its conserved first and last residue. A D gene is named only where the DNA matches it firmly. Clone size is given for some rows only: seen once, a few or many times, or a class if the clone is expanded.

>TRBJ2-3|-|-|TRBV2
CASSGYARSDTQYF
TGTGCCAGCAGTGGATATGCTAGGTCAGATACGCAGTATTTT
>TRBJ2-3|-|-|TRBV14
CASSQEAPITTDTQYF
TGTGCCAGCAGCCAAGAAGCCCCCATTACCACAGATACGCAGTATTTT
>TRBJ2-3|-|TRBD2|TRBV27
CASSARTSGADTQYF
TGTGCCAGCAGTGCCAGGACTAGCGGGGCGGATACGCAGTATTTT
>TRBJ1-6|few|-|TRBV7-2
CASSSQTGNNSPLHF
TGTGCCAGCAGCTCTCAGACGGGGAATAATTCACCCCTCCACTTT
>TRBJ2-2|-|-|TRBV30
CAWSRRTGELFF
TGTGCCTGGAGTCGCAGGACCGGGGAGCTGTTTTTT
>TRBJ2-1|-|-|TRBV6-1
CASSVDWGDNEQFF
TGTGCCAGCAGTGTGGACTGGGGGGACAATGAGCAGTTCTTC
>TRBJ1-1|-|-|TRBV5-1
CASRWTANTEAFF
TGCGCCAGCAGGTGGACAGCGAACACTGAAGCTTTCTTT
>TRBJ2-5|-|TRBD1|TRBV6-1
CASFRQGATETQYF
TGTGCCAGTTTCCGACAGGGGGCTACAGAGACCCAGTACTTC
>TRBJ2-1|few|TRBD2|TRBV29-1
CSVGGPILAGVSEQFF
TGCAGCGTTGGGGGACCTATTCTAGCGGGAGTGAGTGAGCAGTTCTTC
>TRBJ1-1|-|TRBD1|TRBV5-1
CASSLGGQLNTEAFF
TGCGCCAGCAGCTTGGGGGGACAGCTAAACACTGAAGCTTTCTTT
>TRBJ2-7|-|TRBD1|TRBV5-1
CASGTVSSYEQYF
TGCGCCAGCGGGACAGTTAGCTCCTACGAGCAGTACTTC
>TRBJ2-3|-|TRBD2|TRBV2
CASRAGLASDTQYF
TGTGCCAGCAGGGCCGGACTAGCATCCGATACGCAGTATTTT
>TRBJ2-5|-|-|TRBV18
CASSPPFQETQYF
TGTGCCAGCTCACCACCCTTTCAAGAGACCCAGTACTTC
>TRBJ2-5|-|TRBD1|TRBV5-1
CASSFGTGVWVQETQYF
TGCGCCAGCAGCTTCGGGACAGGGGTTTGGGTTCAAGAGACCCAGTACTTC
>TRBJ1-2|-|-|TRBV30
CAWSRDRPYGYTF
TGTGCCTGGAGTCGCGACAGACCTTATGGCTACACCTTC
>TRBJ1-5|-|-|TRBV7-6
CASSRFRGSNQPQHF
TGTGCCAGCAGCCGGTTTAGGGGTAGCAATCAGCCCCAGCATTTT
>TRBJ1-5|once|-|TRBV6-1
CASSDSGQPQHF
TGTGCCAGCTCGGACAGCGGTCAGCCCCAGCATTTT
>TRBJ1-2|-|-|TRBV10-3
CAISGGGSNYGYTF
TGTGCCATCAGTGGCGGGGGCTCTAACTATGGCTACACCTTC
>TRBJ2-3|-|TRBD2|TRBV10-3
CAISEGLAGSTDTQYF
TGTGCCATCAGTGAAGGTCTAGCGGGGAGCACAGATACGCAGTATTTT
>TRBJ1-5|-|TRBD1|TRBV4-2
CASSRDRGSNQPQHF
TGTGCCAGCAGCCGGGACAGGGGGAGCAATCAGCCCCAGCATTTT
>TRBJ2-5|-|-|TRBV9
CASSVAGGKETQYF
TGTGCCAGCAGCGTAGCCGGGGGTAAGGAGACCCAGTACTTC
>TRBJ2-2|-|TRBD1|TRBV7-9
CASSLGTGRIGELFF
TGTGCCAGCAGCTTAGGGACAGGGCGGATCGGGGAGCTGTTTTTT
>TRBJ2-1|-|TRBD2|TRBV4-2
CASSHEGLAGLNEQFF
TGTGCCAGCAGCCACGAAGGACTAGCGGGCCTCAATGAGCAGTTCTTC
>TRBJ2-3|-|TRBD2|TRBV10-3
CAISESGGIKTDTQYF
TGTGCCATCAGTGAGTCGGGGGGGATAAAGACAGATACGCAGTATTTT
>TRBJ2-2|-|TRBD1|TRBV4-2
CASSQETGFGGELFF
TGTGCCAGCAGCCAAGAGACAGGGTTCGGCGGGGAGCTGTTTTTT
>TRBJ2-3|-|TRBD2|TRBV6-1
CASSDRWSGTGTDTQYF
TGTGCCAGCAGTGACCGGTGGAGCGGGACTGGTACAGATACGCAGTATTTT
>TRBJ1-5|-|-|TRBV28
CASSLQTGNQPQHF
TGTGCCAGCAGTTTACAAACAGGCAATCAGCCCCAGCATTTT
>TRBJ1-2|-|TRBD1|TRBV4-2
CASSHRDRANYGYTF
TGTGCCAGCAGCCATAGGGACAGGGCTAACTATGGCTACACCTTC
>TRBJ1-6|-|-|TRBV27
CASAIQGSNSPLHF
TGTGCCAGCGCAATACAGGGAAGTAATTCACCCCTCCACTTT
>TRBJ2-1|-|TRBD2|TRBV5-1
CASSLGTSTSNEQFF
TGCGCCAGCAGCTTGGGGACTAGCACCTCCAATGAGCAGTTCTTC
>TRBJ2-5|-|TRBD2|TRBV29-1
CSAGLAEETQYF
TGCAGCGCCGGACTAGCGGAAGAGACCCAGTACTTC
>TRBJ2-5|-|-|TRBV7-2
CASRTDTGGGGETQYF
TGTGCCAGCAGAACCGACACCGGGGGAGGAGGGGAGACCCAGTACTTC
>TRBJ2-7|-|TRBD1|TRBV25-1
CASARTGIGEQYF
TGTGCCAGCGCGCGGACAGGGATAGGCGAGCAGTACTTC
>TRBJ1-4|-|-|TRBV4-3
CASSQDAWRGATNEKLFF
TGCGCCAGCAGCCAAGATGCGTGGCGCGGCGCAACTAATGAAAAACTGTTTTTT
>TRBJ1-2|few|-|TRBV19
CASSMAGPSYGYTF
TGTGCCAGTAGTATGGCAGGGCCGAGCTATGGCTACACCTTC
>TRBJ2-1|-|-|TRBV6-5
CASSYDSDSTNNEQFF
TGTGCCAGCAGTTACGACTCGGACTCTACTAACAATGAGCAGTTCTTC
>TRBJ2-7|-|TRBD1|TRBV7-8
CASSYGQVGEQYF
TGTGCCAGCAGCTACGGACAGGTCGGGGAGCAGTACTTC
>TRBJ2-1|-|-|TRBV6-1
CASSEASPGIAEQFF
TGTGCCAGCAGTGAAGCGAGCCCAGGGATCGCTGAGCAGTTCTTC
>TRBJ2-5|-|-|TRBV5-1
CASRRTVEETQYF
TGCGCCAGCAGACGGACAGTTGAAGAGACCCAGTACTTC
>TRBJ2-5|-|TRBD1|TRBV2
CASSGVGGQGETQYF
TGTGCCAGCAGTGGGGTGGGGGGACAGGGGGAGACCCAGTACTTC
>TRBJ2-2|-|TRBD2|TRBV2
CASSGTSGTSGSSRTGELFF
TGTGCCAGCAGTGGAACCTCCGGGACTAGCGGGAGCAGTAGAACCGGGGAGCTGTTTTTT
>TRBJ2-2|-|-|TRBV4-2
CASSPGGNTGELFF
TGTGCCAGCAGCCCAGGAGGGAACACCGGGGAGCTGTTTTTT
>TRBJ1-5|-|TRBD1|TRBV28
CASKLGTEDQPQHF
TGTGCCAGCAAACTCGGGACAGAAGATCAGCCCCAGCATTTT
>TRBJ2-5|-|-|TRBV7-9
CASSPAAGLGPETQYF
TGTGCCAGCAGCCCGGCGGCGGGACTGGGGCCGGAGACCCAGTACTTC
>TRBJ2-1|-|TRBD2|TRBV5-6
CASSLESSGGANEQFF
TGTGCCAGCAGCTTGGAGTCTAGCGGGGGGGCGAACGAGCAGTTCTTC
>TRBJ1-6|-|-|TRBV30
CAWSVGGESYNSPLHF
TGTGCCTGGAGTGTAGGTGGGGAGTCCTATAATTCACCCCTCCACTTT